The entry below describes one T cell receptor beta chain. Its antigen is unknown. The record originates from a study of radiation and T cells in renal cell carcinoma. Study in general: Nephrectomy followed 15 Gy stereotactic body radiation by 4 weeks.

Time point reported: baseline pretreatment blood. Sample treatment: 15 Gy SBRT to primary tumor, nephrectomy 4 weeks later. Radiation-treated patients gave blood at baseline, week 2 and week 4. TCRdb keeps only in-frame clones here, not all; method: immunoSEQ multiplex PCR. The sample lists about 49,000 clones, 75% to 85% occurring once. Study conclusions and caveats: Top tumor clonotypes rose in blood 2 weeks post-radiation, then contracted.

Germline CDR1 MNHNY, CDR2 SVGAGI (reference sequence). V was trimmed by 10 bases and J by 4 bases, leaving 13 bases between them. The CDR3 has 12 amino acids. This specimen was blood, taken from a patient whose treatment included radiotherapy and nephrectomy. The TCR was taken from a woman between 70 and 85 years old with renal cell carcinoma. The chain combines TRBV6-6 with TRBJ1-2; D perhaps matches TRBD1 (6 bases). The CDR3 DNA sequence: TGTGCCACCGTACAGGGTATCTATGGCTACACCTTC. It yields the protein CATVQGIYGYTF.